This TCR beta chain is drawn from a study of Ad26.COV2.S vaccination and SARS-CoV-2 variants. This CDR3 region has 13 residues. Trimming stripped 5 bases from V and 3 bases from J, with 10 bases between. Germline-derived CDR1 and CDR2 are LNHNV and YYDKDF (reference sequence). Produced via immunoSEQ multiplex PCR; TCRdb's table is partial and in-frame only. This table holds fewer than 150,000 clones, 75% to 90% found once. The chain is built from TRBV15 and TRBJ1-2; no clear D gene. This receptor was obtained from a human donor who had recovered from COVID-19. The sequencing here drew on peripheral blood, taken after recovery from COVID-19. The CDR3 reads CATSGRRDYGYTF. Written as DNA, the CDR3 is TGTGCCACCAGCGGGAGAAGGGACTATGGCTACACCTTC.